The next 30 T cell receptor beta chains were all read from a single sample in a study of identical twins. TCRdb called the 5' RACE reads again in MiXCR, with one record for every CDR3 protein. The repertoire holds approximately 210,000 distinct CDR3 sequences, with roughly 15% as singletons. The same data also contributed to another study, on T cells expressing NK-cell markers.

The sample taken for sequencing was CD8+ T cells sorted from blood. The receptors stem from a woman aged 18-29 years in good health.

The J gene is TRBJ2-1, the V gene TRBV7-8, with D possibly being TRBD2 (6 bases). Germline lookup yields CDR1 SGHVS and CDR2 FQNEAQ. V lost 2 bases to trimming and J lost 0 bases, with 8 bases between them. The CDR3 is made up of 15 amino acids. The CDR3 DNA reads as TGTGCCAGCAGCTTAACGGGACTCTCCTACAATGAGCAGTTCTTC. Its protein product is CASSLTGLSYNEQFF.

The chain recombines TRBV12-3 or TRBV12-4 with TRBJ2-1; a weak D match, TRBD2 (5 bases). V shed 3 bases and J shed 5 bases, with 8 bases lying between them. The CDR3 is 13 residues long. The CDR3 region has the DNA TGTGCCAGCAGTTTCGAGGGCCACAATGAGCAGTTCTTC. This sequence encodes CASSFEGHNEQFF.

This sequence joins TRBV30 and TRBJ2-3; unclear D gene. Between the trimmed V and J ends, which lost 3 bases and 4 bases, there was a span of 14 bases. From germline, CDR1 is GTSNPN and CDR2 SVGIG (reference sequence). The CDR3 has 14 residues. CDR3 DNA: TGTGCCTGGAGCGCACGCAGCAAGTCAGATACGCAGTATTTT. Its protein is CAWSARSKSDTQYF.

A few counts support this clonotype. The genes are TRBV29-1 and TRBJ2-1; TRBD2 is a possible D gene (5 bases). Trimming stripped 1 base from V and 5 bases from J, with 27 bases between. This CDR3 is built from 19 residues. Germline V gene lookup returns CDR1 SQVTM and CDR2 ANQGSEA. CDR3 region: CSVEGGMTGIGKYDNEQFF. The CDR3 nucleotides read TGCAGCGTTGAAGGGGGTATGACGGGGATAGGAAAGTACGACAATGAGCAGTTCTTC.

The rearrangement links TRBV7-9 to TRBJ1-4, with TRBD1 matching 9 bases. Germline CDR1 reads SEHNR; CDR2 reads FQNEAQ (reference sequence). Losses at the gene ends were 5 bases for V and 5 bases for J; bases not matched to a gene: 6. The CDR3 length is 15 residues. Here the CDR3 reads CASSPRQGGNEKLFF. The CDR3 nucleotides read TGTGCCAGCAGCCCCCGACAGGGGGGCAATGAAAAACTGTTTTTT.

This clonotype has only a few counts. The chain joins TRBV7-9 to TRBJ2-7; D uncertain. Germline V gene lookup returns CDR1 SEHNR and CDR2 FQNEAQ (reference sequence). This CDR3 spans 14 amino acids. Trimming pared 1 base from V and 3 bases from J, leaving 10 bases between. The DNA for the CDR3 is TGTGCCAGCAGCTTAGACCCCCAGGTCTACGAGCAGTACTTC. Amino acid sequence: CASSLDPQVYEQYF.

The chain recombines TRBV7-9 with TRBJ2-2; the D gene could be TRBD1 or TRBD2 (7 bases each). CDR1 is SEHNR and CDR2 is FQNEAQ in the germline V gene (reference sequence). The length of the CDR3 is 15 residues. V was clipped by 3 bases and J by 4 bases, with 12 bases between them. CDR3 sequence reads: CASSFDREGTGELFF. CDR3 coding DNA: TGTGCCAGCAGCTTCGACAGGGAGGGCACCGGGGAGCTGTTTTTT. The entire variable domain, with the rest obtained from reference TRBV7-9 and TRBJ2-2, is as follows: DTGVSQNPRHKITKRGQNVTFRCDPISEHNRLYWYRQTLGQGPEFLTYFQNEAQLEKSRLLSDRFSAERPKGSFSTLEIQRTEQGDSAMYLCASSFDREGTGELFFGEGSRLTVL.

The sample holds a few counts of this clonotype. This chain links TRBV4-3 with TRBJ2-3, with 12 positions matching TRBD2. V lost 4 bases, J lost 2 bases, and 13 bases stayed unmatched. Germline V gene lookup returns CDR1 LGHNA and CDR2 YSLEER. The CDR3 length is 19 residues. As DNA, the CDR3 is TGCGCCAGCAGCCTACAGACTAGCGGGAGTAAAGTTATCACAGATACGCAGTATTTT. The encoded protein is CASSLQTSGSKVITDTQYF.

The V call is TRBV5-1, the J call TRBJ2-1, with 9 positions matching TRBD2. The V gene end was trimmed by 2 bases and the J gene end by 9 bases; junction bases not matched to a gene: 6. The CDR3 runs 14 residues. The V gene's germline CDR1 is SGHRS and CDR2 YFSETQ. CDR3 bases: TGCGCCAGCAGCTTCCGAGGACTAGCGAGTGAGCAGTTCTTC. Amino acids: CASSFRGLASEQFF. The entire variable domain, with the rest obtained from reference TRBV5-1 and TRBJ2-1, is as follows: KAGVTQTPRYLIKTRGQQVTLSCSPISGHRSVSWYQQTPGQGLQFLFEYFSETQRNKGNFPGRFSGRQFSNSRSEMNVSTLELGDSALYLCASSFRGLASEQFFGPGTRLTVL.

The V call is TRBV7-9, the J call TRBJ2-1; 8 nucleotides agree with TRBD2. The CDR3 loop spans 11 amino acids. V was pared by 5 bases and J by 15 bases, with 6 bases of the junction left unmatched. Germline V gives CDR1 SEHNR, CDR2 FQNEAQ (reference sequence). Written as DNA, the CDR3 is TGTGCCAGCAGCCCAGGGACTAGTCTGTTCTTC. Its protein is CASSPGTSLFF.

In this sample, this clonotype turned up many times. The CDR3 coding sequence is TGCAGCGCCCCGGGACAGGGGGCCCATGAGCAGTTCTTC. This translates into CSAPGQGAHEQFF. This rearrangement joins TRBV29-1 to TRBJ2-1; 12 bases map to TRBD1. The V gene's germline CDR1 is SQVTM and CDR2 ANQGSEA. V gave up 7 bases and J gave up 8 bases; unmatched junction bases: 6. The CDR3 length is 13 residues.

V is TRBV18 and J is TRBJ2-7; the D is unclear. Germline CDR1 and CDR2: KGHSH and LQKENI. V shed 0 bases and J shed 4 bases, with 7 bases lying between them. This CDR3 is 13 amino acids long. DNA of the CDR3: TGTGCCAGCTCACCACCTTATCAATACGAGCAGTACTTC. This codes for CASSPPYQYEQYF.

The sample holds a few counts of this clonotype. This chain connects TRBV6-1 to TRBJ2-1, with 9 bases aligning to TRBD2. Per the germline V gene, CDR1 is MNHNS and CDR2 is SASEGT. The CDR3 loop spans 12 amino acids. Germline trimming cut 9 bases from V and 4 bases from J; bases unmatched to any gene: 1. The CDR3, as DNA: TGTGCCAGGACTAGCGGTTACAATGAGCAGTTCTTC. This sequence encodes CARTSGYNEQFF.

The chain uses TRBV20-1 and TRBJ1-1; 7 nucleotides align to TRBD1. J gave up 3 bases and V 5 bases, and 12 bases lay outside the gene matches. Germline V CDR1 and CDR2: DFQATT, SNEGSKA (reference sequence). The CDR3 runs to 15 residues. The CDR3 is CSAYDTGTVYTEAFF. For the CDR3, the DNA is TGCAGTGCTTACGACACCGGGACAGTTTACACTGAAGCTTTCTTT.

Written as DNA, the CDR3 is TGTGCCAGCAGCCAAGATAACGGGGGCGGGGAGACCCAGTACTTC. Encoded protein: CASSQDNGGGETQYF. The chain joins TRBV3-1 to TRBJ2-5; D possibly uses TRBD1 or TRBD2 (6 bases each). The CDR3 consists of 15 residues. The germline V and J ends were trimmed by 0 bases and 5 bases, with 13 bases remaining between them. From germline, CDR1 is LGHDT and CDR2 YNNKEL (reference sequence).

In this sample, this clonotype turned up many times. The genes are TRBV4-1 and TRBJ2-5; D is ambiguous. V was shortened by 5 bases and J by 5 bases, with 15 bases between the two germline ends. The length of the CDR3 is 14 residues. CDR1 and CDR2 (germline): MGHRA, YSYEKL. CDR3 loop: CASSAFTIRETQYF. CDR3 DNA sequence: TGCGCCAGCAGCGCATTTACTATTCGGGAGACCCAGTACTTC.

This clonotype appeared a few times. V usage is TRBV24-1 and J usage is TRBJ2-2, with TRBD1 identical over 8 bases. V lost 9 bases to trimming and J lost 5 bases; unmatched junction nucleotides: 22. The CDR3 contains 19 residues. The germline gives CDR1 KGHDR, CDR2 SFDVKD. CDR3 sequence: CATPLVETGALAQTGELFF. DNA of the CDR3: TGTGCCACCCCCCTGGTGGAGACAGGGGCCCTTGCACAAACCGGGGAGCTGTTTTTT.

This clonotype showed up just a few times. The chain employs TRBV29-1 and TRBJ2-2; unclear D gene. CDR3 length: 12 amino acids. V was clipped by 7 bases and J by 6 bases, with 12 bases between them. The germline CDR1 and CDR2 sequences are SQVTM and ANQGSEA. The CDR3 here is CSALERPGELFF. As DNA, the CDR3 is TGCAGCGCCCTTGAACGCCCCGGGGAGCTGTTTTTT.

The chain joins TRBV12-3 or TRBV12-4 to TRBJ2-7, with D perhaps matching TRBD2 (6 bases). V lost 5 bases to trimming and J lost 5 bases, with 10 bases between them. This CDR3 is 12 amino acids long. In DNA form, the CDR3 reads TGTGCCAGCAGTCGACCGGGGGACGAGCAGTACTTC. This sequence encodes CASSRPGDEQYF.

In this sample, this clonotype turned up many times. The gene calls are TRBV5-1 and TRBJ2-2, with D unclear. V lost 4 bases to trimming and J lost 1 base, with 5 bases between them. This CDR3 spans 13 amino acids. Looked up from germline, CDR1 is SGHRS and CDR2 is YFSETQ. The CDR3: CASSPENTGELFF. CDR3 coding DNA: TGCGCCAGCAGCCCCGAGAACACCGGGGAGCTGTTTTTT.

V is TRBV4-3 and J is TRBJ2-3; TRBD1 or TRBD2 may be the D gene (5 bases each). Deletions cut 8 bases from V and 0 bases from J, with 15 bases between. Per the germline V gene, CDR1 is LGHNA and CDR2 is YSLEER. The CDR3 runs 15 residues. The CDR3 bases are TGCGCCAGCCGTTCCGGGACGGAAAGCACAGATACGCAGTATTTT. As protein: CASRSGTESTDTQYF.

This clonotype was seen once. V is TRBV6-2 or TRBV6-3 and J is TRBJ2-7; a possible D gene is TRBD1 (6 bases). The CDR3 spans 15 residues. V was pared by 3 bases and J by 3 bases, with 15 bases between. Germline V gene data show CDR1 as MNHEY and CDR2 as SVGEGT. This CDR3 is CASSYQGTSLYEQYF. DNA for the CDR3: TGTGCCAGCAGTTATCAGGGGACGTCGCTCTACGAGCAGTACTTC.

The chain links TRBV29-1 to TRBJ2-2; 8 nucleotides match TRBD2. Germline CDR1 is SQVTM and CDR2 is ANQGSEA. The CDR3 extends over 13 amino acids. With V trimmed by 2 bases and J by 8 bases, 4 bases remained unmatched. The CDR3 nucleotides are TGCAGCGTTGAACTAGCGGGTACAGGGGAGCTGTTTTTT. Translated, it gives CSVELAGTGELFF.

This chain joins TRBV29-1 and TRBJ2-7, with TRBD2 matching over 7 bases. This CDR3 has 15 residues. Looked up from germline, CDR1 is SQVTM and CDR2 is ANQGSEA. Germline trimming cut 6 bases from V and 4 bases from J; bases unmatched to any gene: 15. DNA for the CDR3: TGCAGCGTGGGGCGGGGGACTGCCACCGGTTACGAGCAGTACTTC. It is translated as CSVGRGTATGYEQYF.

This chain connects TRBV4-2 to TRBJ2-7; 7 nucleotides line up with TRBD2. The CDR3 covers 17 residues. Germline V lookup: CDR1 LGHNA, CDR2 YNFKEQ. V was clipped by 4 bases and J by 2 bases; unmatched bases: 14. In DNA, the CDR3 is TGTGCCAGCAGCCGCGGTCCCCGGGAGGTACGAGCCTACGAGCAGTACTTC. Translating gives CASSRGPREVRAYEQYF.

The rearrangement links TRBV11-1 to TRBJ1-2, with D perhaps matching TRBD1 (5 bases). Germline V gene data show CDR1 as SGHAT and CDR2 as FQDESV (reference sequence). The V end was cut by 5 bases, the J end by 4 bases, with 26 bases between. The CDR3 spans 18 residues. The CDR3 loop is CASSGVGEHSEYGYGYTF. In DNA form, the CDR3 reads TGTGCCAGCAGCGGGGTGGGGGAACATTCGGAATATGGCTATGGCTACACCTTC.

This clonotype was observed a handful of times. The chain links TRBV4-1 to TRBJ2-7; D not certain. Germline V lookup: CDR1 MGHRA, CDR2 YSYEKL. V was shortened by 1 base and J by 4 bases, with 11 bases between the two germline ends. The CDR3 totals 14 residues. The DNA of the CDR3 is TGCGCCAGCAGCCAAGTTTCGGGCAATTACGAGCAGTACTTC. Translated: CASSQVSGNYEQYF.

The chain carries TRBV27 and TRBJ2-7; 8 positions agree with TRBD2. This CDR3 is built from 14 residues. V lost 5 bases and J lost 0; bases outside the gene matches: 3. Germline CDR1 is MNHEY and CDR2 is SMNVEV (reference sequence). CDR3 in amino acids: CASSQRGSSYEQYF. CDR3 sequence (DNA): TGTGCCAGCAGTCAGCGGGGGTCCTCCTACGAGCAGTACTTC.

The CDR3: CASSSNGADPTDTQYF. CDR3 bases: TGTGCCAGCAGCTCAAATGGAGCGGACCCCACAGATACGCAGTATTTT. The chain employs TRBV7-9 and TRBJ2-3; tentatively, D is TRBD2 (5 bases). The length of the CDR3 is 16 residues. Germline CDR1 is SEHNR and CDR2 is FQNEAQ (reference sequence). V was cut by 4 bases and J by 2 bases, with 16 bases left in between.

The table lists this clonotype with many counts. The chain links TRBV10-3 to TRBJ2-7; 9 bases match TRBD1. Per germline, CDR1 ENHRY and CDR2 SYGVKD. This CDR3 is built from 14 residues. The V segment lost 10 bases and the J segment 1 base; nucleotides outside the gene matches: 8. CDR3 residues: CATVDGQGSYEQYF. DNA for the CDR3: TGTGCCACCGTTGATGGACAGGGGTCCTACGAGCAGTACTTC.